Given below is one T cell receptor beta chain in context. Its specificity is unknown. Here immunoSEQ multiplex PCR was the method, and the copy in TCRdb shows in-frame clones only, minus some. In the table there are 35,000 to 40,000 clones, roughly 90% of which are singletons. These data belong to a study of STAT3 mutations in large granular lymphocyte leukemia. Whole-study context: Roughly half of the longitudinally sequenced T-LGLL patients carried detectable canonical activating STAT3 mutations. Immunosuppressive therapy was given to more than half of T-LGLL patients.

General study results and limits: TCR clonotype switching after therapy occurred in about 35% of the 18 patients. Treatment regimens differed across patients between samplings. At least one immunodominant TCR beta clonotype appeared in every T-cell large granular lymphocyte leukemia patient.

CDR1 is SGHKS, CDR2 YYEKEE, per germline (reference sequence). The CDR3 consists of 15 residues. The J segment lost 1 base and the V segment lost 4 bases, leaving 5 bases of the junction unmatched. Sequencing was done on a sample of PBMCs. The receptor comes from a human donor with T large granular lymphocyte leukemia. Some clones in this sample may be carry-over from other donors' samples. The chain uses TRBV5-5 and TRBJ1-5; 7 nucleotides match TRBD1. The DNA of the CDR3 is TGTGCCAGCAGCCGCGAGGGACAGAGCAATCAGCCCCAGCATTTT. It encodes CASSREGQSNQPQHF.